This is a list of T cell receptor beta chains from one sample in a study of T cells in Graves' hyperthyroidism and ophthalmopathy. Each CDR3 protein is one row after TCRdb ran MiXCR on the multiplex PCR reads. The table shows approximately 700,000 distinct CDR3 sequences, with about 15% occurring only once. Specimen: blood. These receptors were obtained from a man in his late teens or twenties with Graves' hyperthyroidism. Each CDR3 is given with its conserved first and last residue. D genes are given only for firm matches. Rows may omit the clone size; those that give it use once, few, many or a size class.

DNA,CDR3,D,size,J,V
TGTGCCAGCAGTTCTCAGGGCCTGAACACTGAAGCTTTCTTT,CASSSQGLNTEAFF,-,many,TRBJ1-1,TRBV28
TGTGCCAGCAGGCTCTCGGGACAGGGGGTTCGTGGCGAGCAGTACTTC,CASRLSGQGVRGEQYF,TRBD1,-,TRBJ2-7,TRBV28
TGTGCCTGGACCCAAGGTAGGGGGCTGGACACTGAAGCTTTCTTT,CAWTQGRGLDTEAFF,TRBD1,many,TRBJ1-1,TRBV30
TGTGCCAGCACCAGCGTCGGCAGAGTCTATGGCTACACCTTC,CASTSVGRVYGYTF,-,-,TRBJ1-2,TRBV7-9
TGTGCCAGCAGTAGACTGCGAGAGACCCAGTACTTC,CASSRLRETQYF,-,many,TRBJ2-5,TRBV18
TGTGCCAGCAGCCTGGATGGTAGAGGAGGCGCCGACTACGAGCAGTACTTC,CASSLDGRGGADYEQYF,-,-,TRBJ2-7,TRBV9
TGTGCCAGCAGCCCTACTAGCGCCAATGAGCAGTTCTTC,CASSPTSANEQFF,TRBD2,-,TRBJ2-1,TRBV3-1
TGTGCCACCAGCAGAGTCCCATGGGACATATACTACTTC,CATSRVPWDIYYF,-,-,TRBJ2-5,TRBV15
TGTGCCAGCAGTGATGGCAGGGGCCCCTACAATGAGCAGTTCTTC,CASSDGRGPYNEQFF,-,-,TRBJ2-1,TRBV6-1
TGTGCCAGCAGTGACGTCCGCTCTAGCGGCGATTACGAGCAGTACTTC,CASSDVRSSGDYEQYF,TRBD2,many,TRBJ2-7,TRBV27
TGCAGCGCAAGGGACGGCAGCAATCAGCTCCAGCATTTT,CSARDGSNQLQHF,-,-,TRBJ1-5,TRBV29-1
TGTGCCACCAGCAGAGACCCAGCCAACACTGAAGCTTTCTTT,CATSRDPANTEAFF,-,few,TRBJ1-1,TRBV15
TGTGCCAGCAGTTGGGCAGGGTTACCCTACGAGCAGTACTTC,CASSWAGLPYEQYF,-,many,TRBJ2-7,TRBV7-2
TGTGCCACCTCCCTAGCGGGTTCCTACGAGCAGTACTTC,CATSLAGSYEQYF,TRBD2,many,TRBJ2-7,TRBV2
TGTGCCAGCTCATCACGACAGAGGGCTGAAGCTTTCTTT,CASSSRQRAEAFF,-,many,TRBJ1-1,TRBV18
TGTGCCGGCAGCCCCCGGAGGGGGGCCTACGAGCAGTACTTC,CAGSPRRGAYEQYF,-,-,TRBJ2-7,TRBV11-2
TGTGCCACCAGCAGAGATGATCGGGCGGGAGAGACCCAGTACTTC,CATSRDDRAGETQYF,-,-,TRBJ2-5,TRBV15
TGTGCCAGCAGTGAATCCGGGGGGGAGGAGCAGTTCTTC,CASSESGGEEQFF,TRBD2,few,TRBJ2-1,TRBV25-1
TGTGCCAGCAGCTTGCTAGCGGGAGGCAATGAGCAGTTCTTC,CASSLLAGGNEQFF,TRBD2,many,TRBJ2-1,TRBV11-2
TGTGCCAGCAGCACCAGCGGGACTAGCGGGACTCCCCAGTACTTC,CASSTSGTSGTPQYF,TRBD2,-,TRBJ2-5,TRBV3-1